These 10 T cell receptor beta chains were sequenced from one sample in a study of T-cell memory formation after mild COVID-19. TCRdb processed the 5' RACE reads anew with MiXCR; each CDR3 protein has one entry. The sample records some 70,000 distinct CDR3 sequences, approximately 15% being singletons. The sequencing input was PBMCs or a T cell subset sorted from them (not recorded which). The receptors come from an adult woman who had mild COVID-19 (a few samples of this study predate the infection). Cell type and time point are not known.

CDR3 nucleotides: TGTGCCAGCAGCCAAACTAGCGGCCTCTACGAGCAGTACTTC. As protein: CASSQTSGLYEQYF. V is TRBV14 and J is TRBJ2-7; 8 bases match TRBD2. The CDR3 consists of 14 residues. Unmatched junction bases numbered 3, after V lost 2 bases and J lost 3 bases. Germline lookup yields CDR1 SGHDN and CDR2 FVKESK.

This clonotype was seen at least ten times. The rearrangement uses TRBV4-3 and TRBJ2-2, with 7 nucleotides matching TRBD2. CDR3 length equals 16 residues. Per germline, CDR1 LGHNA and CDR2 YSLEER. J lost 3 bases, V lost 4 bases, and 8 bases had no gene match. For the CDR3, the DNA is TGCGCCAGCAGCCTACTTGGGACTAAATACACCGGGGAGCTGTTTTTT. Translating it yields CASSLLGTKYTGELFF.

This clonotype turned up a few times. The gene calls are TRBV7-8 and TRBJ2-1; D unresolved. V lost 0 bases and J 5 bases, leaving 11 bases between the germline ends. This CDR3 contains 15 residues. Germline V lookup: CDR1 SGHVS, CDR2 FQNEAQ. The CDR3 DNA reads TGTGCCAGCAGCTTAGCGGGTCCTCTACACAATGAGCAGTTCTTC. Protein sequence: CASSLAGPLHNEQFF.

The gene calls are TRBV12-3 or TRBV12-4 and TRBJ2-7, with 10 positions matching TRBD2. V gave up 3 bases and J gave up 3 bases; unmatched junction bases: 20. The CDR3 spans 20 residues. CDR3 region: CASSFRPLEVAGGSLYEQYF. The CDR3 DNA sequence: TGTGCCAGCAGTTTCCGGCCCCTGGAGGTAGCGGGGGGTTCTCTCTACGAGCAGTACTTC.

This chain joins TRBV7-6 and TRBJ2-5; 8 bases agree with TRBD1. V shed 4 bases, J shed 2 bases, and the junction held 15 bases outside the gene matches. This CDR3 contains 18 residues. CDR1 is SGHVS, CDR2 FNYEAQ, per germline. CDR3 sequence (DNA): TGTGCCAGCAGCTACACTCTGCGACAGGGGCAAAGTCAAGAGACCCAGTACTTC. Encoded protein: CASSYTLRQGQSQETQYF.

The V call is TRBV24-1, the J call TRBJ2-7; a possible D gene is TRBD1 (6 bases). The CDR3 contains 15 residues. The V gene lost 4 bases and the J gene lost 3 bases, with 15 bases spanning the gap. CDR1 and CDR2 from the germline V gene are KGHDR and SFDVKD. CDR3 in DNA: TGTGCCACCAGTGACCCTGGGACATCCTTCTACGAGCAGTACTTC. This codes for CATSDPGTSFYEQYF.

This clonotype showed up just a few times. The V gene is TRBV29-1, the J gene TRBJ1-2, with 7 bases that match TRBD1. There are 15 residues in the CDR3. Per the germline V gene, CDR1 is SQVTM and CDR2 is ANQGSEA. J gave up 5 bases and V 3 bases, and 12 bases lay outside the gene matches. CDR3 sequence: CSVERGGGDWYGYTF. CDR3 nucleotides: TGCAGCGTTGAGCGGGGAGGGGGCGATTGGTATGGCTACACCTTC.

This clonotype was seen at least ten times. The chain couples TRBV5-1 to TRBJ2-1; 8 nucleotides line up with TRBD1. Trimming cost V 1 base and J 8 bases; bases outside gene matches: 11. Per germline, CDR1 SGHRS and CDR2 YFSETQ. This CDR3 is 16 amino acids long. The CDR3 sequence: CASSLTDRVFGDEQFF. Here the CDR3 DNA reads TGCGCCAGCAGCTTGACGGACAGGGTTTTTGGCGATGAGCAGTTCTTC.

This clonotype is labeled as medium-sized. V is TRBV7-2 and J is TRBJ1-2; weak D call: TRBD1 (5 bases). Germline V lookup: CDR1 SGHTA, CDR2 FQGNSA. V was cut by 3 bases and J by 2 bases, with 34 bases left in between. The CDR3 sequence is 22 residues long. The CDR3 nucleotides are TGTGCCAGCAGCTTGGGGCTCCCAGTAAGGGCGGTGGTTTTCGGGTCAAACTATGGCTACACCTTC. Translating it yields CASSLGLPVRAVVFGSNYGYTF. The full variable domain, with the rest looked up from reference TRBV7-2 and TRBJ1-2, is GAGVSQSPSNKVTEKGKDVELRCDPISGHTALYWYRQSLGQGLEFLIYFQGNSAPDKSGLPSDRFSAERTGGSVSTLTIQRTQQEDSAVYLCASSLGLPVRAVVFGSNYGYTFGSGTRLTVV.

The table lists this clonotype with many counts. This chain joins TRBV29-1 and TRBJ2-7, with D unresolved. Trimming took 8 bases from V and 5 from J, leaving 19 bases between them. CDR3 size: 13 residues. Germline values: CDR1 SQVTM, CDR2 ANQGSEA. In DNA form, the CDR3 reads TGCAGCTTTGTTAAGTCTCCCCAAAACGAGCAGTACTTC. Its translation: CSFVKSPQNEQYF.